These 23 T cell receptor beta chains were all obtained from the same sample, sequenced in a study of T cell responses to AZD1222 COVID-19 vaccine. Sequenced by immunoSEQ multiplex PCR; TCRdb stores in-frame clones only, minus some. This table has some 130,000 clones, approximately 83% appearing once. The material was peripheral blood, obtained on day 0 of AZD1222 vaccination. Receptor source: an adult in good health.

The chain uses TRBV7-3 and TRBJ1-1; D gene ambiguous. The CDR3 is 11 amino acids. V was shortened by 4 bases and J by 9 bases, with 9 bases between the two germline ends. Germline CDR1 SGHTA, CDR2 FQGTGA. In DNA form, the CDR3 reads TGTGCCAGCAGCTCGGATGCTCAAGCTTTCTTT. This codes for CASSSDAQAFF.

The chain links TRBV11-2 to TRBJ2-2, with a possible D match to TRBD2 (5 bases). Trimming pared 6 bases from V and 8 bases from J, leaving 19 bases between. The CDR3 loop spans 15 amino acids. Germline V gives CDR1 SGHAT, CDR2 FQNNGV. The chain's CDR3 is CASRHPGSPRGELFF. In DNA form, the CDR3 reads TGTGCCAGCAGACATCCGGGATCCCCGAGGGGGGAGCTGTTTTTT.

The chain couples TRBV19 to TRBJ2-2; 7 bases are shared with TRBD2. V lost 8 bases to trimming and J lost 1 base; unmatched junction nucleotides: 4. The CDR3 totals 14 residues. Germline V gives CDR1 LNHDA, CDR2 SQIVND (reference sequence). CDR3: CASQAGRNTGELFF. CDR3 sequence (DNA): TGTGCCAGTCAAGCGGGAAGGAACACCGGGGAGCTGTTTTTT.

The CDR3 DNA sequence: TGTGCCAGCAGCCCCTCCAGGGGGCGAACTGGGGCCAACGTCCTGACTTTC. It is translated as CASSPSRGRTGANVLTF. This chain uses TRBV3-1 (or the pseudogene TRBV3-2) with TRBJ2-6; 8 bases fit TRBD1. Germline lookup yields CDR1 LGHDT and CDR2 YNNKEL (reference sequence). This CDR3 has 17 amino acids. Trimming at V came to 4 bases and at J to 2 bases, leaving 7 bases not matched to a gene.

This chain connects TRBV6-5 to TRBJ1-5; D may be TRBD1 (5 bases). V dropped 10 bases and J dropped 3 bases, with 13 bases sitting between them. Germline lookup yields CDR1 MNHEY and CDR2 SVGAGI. This CDR3 is 13 amino acids long. The CDR3 is CAITDRHNQPQHF. CDR3 bases: TGTGCCATCACCGACAGACACAATCAGCCCCAGCATTTT.

The chain uses TRBV4-1 and TRBJ1-2; weak D call: TRBD1 (5 bases). The CDR3 spans 17 residues. V lost 4 bases and J 4 bases, leaving 22 bases between the germline ends. Per germline, CDR1 MGHRA and CDR2 YSYEKL. The CDR3 DNA is TGCGCCAGCAGCCTCAGCGCGGGGGACTCTACGGGCTATGGCTACACCTTC. Translated, it gives CASSLSAGDSTGYGYTF.

J is TRBJ1-5 and V is TRBV18, with a possible D match to TRBD1 (6 bases). V lost 2 bases to trimming and J lost 4 bases, with 18 bases between them. The CDR3 is 17 amino acids. Germline values: CDR1 KGHSH, CDR2 LQKENI. The CDR3, as DNA: TGTGCCAGCTCACCAGGGTTGGGGGCTATATCAAATCAGCCCCAGCATTTT. Translating it yields CASSPGLGAISNQPQHF.

This clone was picked up one time. The DNA for the CDR3 is TGTGCCAGCAGCCTTACTACAGGGGCGGACTACGAGCAGTACTTC. This gives the protein CASSLTTGADYEQYF. The V and J genes are TRBV4-2 and TRBJ2-7; the match to TRBD1 covers 7 bases. V dropped 4 bases and J dropped 3; count of bases not matched to a gene: 9. The CDR3 loop spans 15 amino acids. Germline lookup yields CDR1 LGHNA and CDR2 YNFKEQ.

This chain joins TRBV6-5 and TRBJ1-4; D possibly corresponds to TRBD1 (5 bases). Germline CDR1 MNHEY, CDR2 SVGAGI. Trimming left V 7 bases short and J 4 bases short, with 13 bases between. CDR3 length: 14 amino acids. The CDR3 bases are TGTGCCAGCACCCCGGGACGGGGTAATGAAAAACTGTTTTTT. It is translated as CASTPGRGNEKLFF.

This clone was detected only once. V is TRBV7-3 and J is TRBJ2-7; TRBD1 agrees at 8 bases. Germline assignment: CDR1 SGHTA and CDR2 FQGTGA. V was pared by 6 bases and J by 6 bases, with 7 bases of the junction left unmatched. There are 13 residues in the CDR3. The CDR3 loop reads CASRLGQGSEQYF. Written as DNA, the CDR3 is TGTGCCAGCAGGCTTGGACAGGGTTCCGAGCAGTACTTC. Filled out from reference TRBV7-3 and TRBJ2-7, the complete variable domain reads GAGVSQTPSNKVTEKGKYVELRCDPISGHTALYWYRQSLGQGPEFLIYFQGTGAADDSGLPNDRFFAVRPEGSVSTLKIQRTERGDSAVYLCASRLGQGSEQYFGPGTRLTVT.

The chain joins TRBV9 to TRBJ1-2, with TRBD1 matching 9 bases. J gave up 0 bases and V 4 bases, and 7 bases lay outside the gene matches. This CDR3 contains 16 residues. Germline CDR1 reads SGDLS; CDR2 reads YYNGEE. The CDR3 is CASSSRDRVSNYGYTF. The CDR3 nucleotides are TGTGCCAGCAGCTCCCGGGACAGGGTATCTAACTATGGCTACACCTTC.

This sequence joins TRBV18 and TRBJ1-2; D remains unclear. The CDR3 loop spans 14 amino acids. V was shortened by 0 bases and J by 4 bases, with 9 bases between the two germline ends. The V gene's germline CDR1 is KGHSH and CDR2 LQKENI. CDR3 sequence: CASSPPGVVYGYTF. The CDR3 nucleotides are TGTGCCAGCTCACCACCTGGGGTTGTCTATGGCTACACCTTC.

The chain links TRBV15 to TRBJ1-1; D remains unclear. V lost 4 bases to trimming and J lost 2 bases, with 14 bases between them. The CDR3 totals 15 residues. The germline CDR1 and CDR2 sequences are LNHNV and YYDKDF (reference sequence). The CDR3 region has the DNA TGTGCCACCAGCACCGGCCGGGCAGGAAACACTGAAGCTTTCTTT. It encodes CATSTGRAGNTEAFF.

The count of this clone is one. The V and J genes are TRBV24-1 and TRBJ1-2, with D unresolved. The CDR3 spans 13 residues. Germline-derived CDR1 and CDR2 are KGHDR and SFDVKD. V lost 5 bases and J 8 bases, leaving 14 bases between the germline ends. The CDR3 region has the DNA TGTGCCACCAGTGCCACGGACTCCCGGGGCTACACCTTC. This gives the protein CATSATDSRGYTF.

In this sample, this clone turned up a few times. The V call is TRBV7-3, the J call TRBJ2-1, with 10 bases lining up with TRBD2. The CDR3 extends over 13 amino acids. The J segment lost 7 bases and the V segment lost 5 bases, leaving 2 bases of the junction unmatched. Germline CDR1 reads SGHTA; CDR2 reads FQGTGA. This CDR3 reads CASSPSGSNEQFF. The CDR3 nucleotides are TGTGCCAGCAGCCCTAGCGGGAGTAATGAGCAGTTCTTC.

CDR3 in amino acids: CASKAERGVYTEAFF. The CDR3 DNA sequence: TGTGCCAGCAAGGCAGAAAGGGGGGTGTACACTGAAGCTTTCTTT. The rearrangement joins TRBV27 to TRBJ1-1, with a tentative D call TRBD1 (6 bases). V gave up 7 bases and J gave up 3 bases, with 18 bases separating them. CDR3 length: 15 amino acids. CDR1 and CDR2 (germline): MNHEY, SMNVEV (reference sequence).

The V and J genes are TRBV7-2 and TRBJ2-3; D uncertain. This CDR3 is 13 amino acids long. Trimming left V 4 bases short and J 4 bases short, with 9 bases between. Germline lookup yields CDR1 SGHTA and CDR2 FQGNSA. CDR3 bases: TGTGCCAGCAGCTCTGCCTTTCCAGATACGCAGTATTTT. This codes for CASSSAFPDTQYF.

Here the CDR3 reads CSVETGDSQPQHF. As DNA, the CDR3 is TGCAGCGTTGAGACAGGGGACAGTCAGCCCCAGCATTTT. The rearrangement joins TRBV29-1 to TRBJ1-5, with TRBD1 identical over 8 bases. CDR1 is SQVTM and CDR2 is ANQGSEA in the germline V gene. The CDR3 spans 13 residues. Unmatched junction bases numbered 4, after V lost 3 bases and J lost 6 bases.

This rearrangement joins TRBV18 to TRBJ2-7; 7 bases agree with TRBD1. V dropped 3 bases and J dropped 6; count of bases not matched to a gene: 8. The CDR3 has 14 residues. Looked up from germline, CDR1 is KGHSH and CDR2 is LQKENI. The chain's CDR3 is CASSPVTGQGEQYF. The CDR3 region has the DNA TGTGCCAGCTCACCGGTGACAGGGCAAGGCGAGCAGTACTTC.

The chain combines TRBV4-3 with TRBJ2-3; 7 nucleotides line up with TRBD2. The CDR3 consists of 13 residues. Unmatched junction bases numbered 5, after V lost 6 bases and J lost 5 bases. Germline V gives CDR1 LGHNA, CDR2 YSLEER. CDR3 sequence: CASRPGGGDTQYF. The CDR3 DNA reads TGCGCCAGCAGACCCGGCGGGGGAGATACGCAGTATTTT.

The V and J genes are TRBV11-3 and TRBJ2-3; D call uncertain. Trimming cost V 1 base and J 0 bases, with 11 bases left between them. The V gene's germline CDR1 is SGHNT and CDR2 YENEEA. The CDR3 has 16 residues. The CDR3 bases are TGTGCCAGCAGCTTAGGGTCGGCGCCTAGCACAGATACGCAGTATTTT. Protein product: CASSLGSAPSTDTQYF.

This clone has more than one count but fewer than ten. The CDR3 nucleotides read TGTGCCAGCAGCTCCGGGACTCTACTCAATGAGCAGTTCTTC. It translates to CASSSGTLLNEQFF. The chain employs TRBV7-2 and TRBJ2-1; weak D call: TRBD2 (6 bases). The germline gives CDR1 SGHTA, CDR2 FQGNSA. With 4 bases removed from V and 6 bases from J, the gap between germline ends came to 13 bases. The CDR3 runs to 14 residues.

This clone appeared once. The CDR3 here is CASSQEGLGAYEQYF. In DNA form, the CDR3 reads TGTGCCAGCAGCCAAGAGGGACTGGGGGCCTACGAGCAGTACTTC. This chain links TRBV3-1 (or the pseudogene TRBV3-2) with TRBJ2-7; D perhaps matches TRBD2 (6 bases). Between the trimmed V and J ends, which lost 0 bases and 2 bases, there was a span of 11 bases. This CDR3 spans 15 amino acids. CDR1 LGHDT and CDR2 YNNKEL come from the germline V gene (reference sequence).